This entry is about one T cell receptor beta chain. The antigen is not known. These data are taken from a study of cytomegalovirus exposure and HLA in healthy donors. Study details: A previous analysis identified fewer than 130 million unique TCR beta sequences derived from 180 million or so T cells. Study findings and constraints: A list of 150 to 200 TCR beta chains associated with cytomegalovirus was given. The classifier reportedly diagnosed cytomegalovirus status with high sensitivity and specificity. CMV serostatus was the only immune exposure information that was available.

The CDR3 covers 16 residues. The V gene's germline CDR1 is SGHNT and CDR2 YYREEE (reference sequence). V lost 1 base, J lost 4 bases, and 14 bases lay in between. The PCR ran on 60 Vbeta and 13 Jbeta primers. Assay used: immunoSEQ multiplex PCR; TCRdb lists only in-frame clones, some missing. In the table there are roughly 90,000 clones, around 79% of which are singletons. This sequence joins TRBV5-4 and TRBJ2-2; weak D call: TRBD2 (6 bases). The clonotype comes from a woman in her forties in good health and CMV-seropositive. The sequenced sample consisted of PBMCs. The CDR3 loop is CASSLFTGVGTGELFF. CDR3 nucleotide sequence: TGTGCCAGCAGCTTGTTTACGGGAGTGGGCACCGGGGAGCTGTTTTTT.